This T cell receptor (beta chain) derives from a study of Tregs in tolerant kidney transplant recipients. Sequenced by immunoSEQ multiplex PCR; TCRdb stores in-frame clones only, minus some. The sample lists 100,000 to 150,000 clones, 92% seen once, with roughly 0.61% in the top ten. CDR3 length: 16 amino acids. V usage is TRBV21-1 and J usage is TRBJ2-3; the table calls TRBD1, which could not be checked here. TRBV21-1 is labeled a pseudogene. The clonotype originates from a human donor in good health. Input material: CD4+ T cells from blood. The CDR3 nucleotides are TGTGCCAGCAGCAAAGAAGTCAGGGAAATAACAGATACGCAGTATTTT. It specifies CASSKEVREITDTQYF.